The 8 T cell receptor beta chains listed next were all sequenced from one sample in a study of cytomegalovirus exposure and HLA in healthy donors. PCR used 60 Vbeta primers and 13 Jbeta primers. Clones were read by immunoSEQ multiplex PCR, and TCRdb kept only the in-frame ones, dropping some. There are roughly 160,000 clones in the sample; approximately 80% occur only once, and about 2.4% lies in the top ten. Source material: PBMCs. All receptors derive from a male donor in good health and CMV-seronegative.

The rearrangement joins TRBV5-4 to TRBJ2-3; D is uncertain. The CDR3 has 16 residues. Trimming took 1 base from V and 2 from J, leaving 14 bases between them. Germline CDR1 reads SGHNT; CDR2 reads YYREEE (reference sequence). The CDR3 DNA reads TGTGCCAGCAGCTTGTCAGGTCTCCAGGTCACAGATACGCAGTATTTT. It encodes CASSLSGLQVTDTQYF.

The rearrangement links TRBV7-6 to TRBJ2-3; D is perhaps TRBD1 (5 bases). V shed 1 base and J shed 3 bases, with 8 bases lying between them. This CDR3 spans 14 amino acids. CDR1 is SGHVS and CDR2 is FNYEAQ in the germline V gene. CDR3 nucleotides: TGTGCCAGCAGCTTAGTTAGGGGTACAGATACGCAGTATTTT. It is translated as CASSLVRGTDTQYF.

This chain uses TRBV4-1 with TRBJ2-3; D is unresolved. The CDR3 consists of 15 residues. Trimming removed 3 bases at V and 0 bases at J, with 10 bases between. Germline V gene sequence: CDR1 MGHRA, CDR2 YSYEKL. For the CDR3, the DNA is TGCGCCAGCAGCCATTTACGCAGAAGCACAGATACGCAGTATTTT. Translating it yields CASSHLRRSTDTQYF.

J is TRBJ2-7 and V is TRBV7-2; possible D gene TRBD1, 8 bases. With 6 bases removed from V and 2 bases from J, the gap between germline ends came to 26 bases. Germline values: CDR1 SGHTA, CDR2 FQGNSA. The CDR3 consists of 18 residues. CDR3 region: CASSPTGGLAGITYEQYF. The DNA of the CDR3 is TGTGCCAGCAGTCCAACAGGGGGGTTAGCGGGCATTACCTACGAGCAGTACTTC.

The genes are TRBV19 and TRBJ2-5, with TRBD2 as a possible D gene (6 bases). Germline assignment: CDR1 LNHDA and CDR2 SQIVND (reference sequence). V lost 3 bases and J 7 bases, leaving 6 bases between the germline ends. The CDR3 totals 11 residues. In DNA, the CDR3 is TGTGCCAGTAGTATCGGGGGGACCCAGTACTTC. As protein: CASSIGGTQYF.

This clone was seen a handful of times. This chain uses TRBV5-5 with TRBJ1-1; D may be TRBD1 (6 bases). V was cut by 2 bases and J by 2 bases, with 10 bases left in between. This CDR3 comprises 14 residues. Looked up from germline, CDR1 is SGHKS and CDR2 is YYEKEE (reference sequence). The CDR3 DNA reads as TGTGCCAGCAGCTTAGGACAGAGAAACACTGAAGCTTTCTTT. It translates to CASSLGQRNTEAFF.

The CDR3 DNA reads as TGCGCCAGCAGCAGCAACCCCGACGGGATCTACGAGCAGTACTTC. It yields the protein CASSSNPDGIYEQYF. This sequence joins TRBV4-3 and TRBJ2-7; possibly TRBD2 for D (5 bases). Germline-derived CDR1 and CDR2 are LGHNA and YSLEER. V was shortened by 5 bases and J by 3 bases, with 17 bases between the two germline ends. This CDR3 is built from 15 residues.

The rearrangement uses TRBV9 and TRBJ2-5; 7 nucleotides align to TRBD2. Losses at the gene ends were 4 bases for V and 4 bases for J; bases not matched to a gene: 13. The germline gives CDR1 SGDLS, CDR2 YYNGEE. The CDR3 contains 16 residues. CDR3 protein: CASSPRWSGEGETQYF. In nucleotides, the CDR3 is TGTGCCAGCAGCCCTCGGTGGAGCGGGGAAGGAGAGACCCAGTACTTC.